This TCR beta chain was recovered during a study of T cell repertoires in cytomegalovirus infection. Study overall: Use of recently identified HLA-C-restricted and well-studied HLA-B-restricted CMV epitopes was part of the study. Overall study findings and caveats: The study found HLA-C-restricted CMV-specific TCR beta clonotypes dominating the ex vivo response. Identification of carriers of CMV plus the relevant HLA was achieved through cumulative public TCR beta family frequency.

The germline V gene encodes CDR1 MGHRA and CDR2 YSYEKL. Trimming pared 0 bases from V and 3 bases from J, leaving 8 bases between. This CDR3 has 14 residues. To note about this clonotype: Its cognate antigen is unknown.

TCRdb recomputed calls from the reads with MiXCR, one row per CDR3 protein. The sample holds approximately 910,000 distinct CDR3 sequences, around 31% seen once. The sequencing here drew on cultured CD8+ T cells from PBMCs, taken from culture after CMV antigen stimulation. The chain uses TRBV4-1 and TRBJ2-5; D not certain. The receptor was derived from a human donor in good health (CMV status not recorded). Some clones in this sample may be carry-over from other donors' samples. The CDR3 DNA reads as TGCGCCAGCAGCCAAGATTCAGGAGAAGAGACCCAGTACTTC. Amino acid sequence: CASSQDSGEETQYF.